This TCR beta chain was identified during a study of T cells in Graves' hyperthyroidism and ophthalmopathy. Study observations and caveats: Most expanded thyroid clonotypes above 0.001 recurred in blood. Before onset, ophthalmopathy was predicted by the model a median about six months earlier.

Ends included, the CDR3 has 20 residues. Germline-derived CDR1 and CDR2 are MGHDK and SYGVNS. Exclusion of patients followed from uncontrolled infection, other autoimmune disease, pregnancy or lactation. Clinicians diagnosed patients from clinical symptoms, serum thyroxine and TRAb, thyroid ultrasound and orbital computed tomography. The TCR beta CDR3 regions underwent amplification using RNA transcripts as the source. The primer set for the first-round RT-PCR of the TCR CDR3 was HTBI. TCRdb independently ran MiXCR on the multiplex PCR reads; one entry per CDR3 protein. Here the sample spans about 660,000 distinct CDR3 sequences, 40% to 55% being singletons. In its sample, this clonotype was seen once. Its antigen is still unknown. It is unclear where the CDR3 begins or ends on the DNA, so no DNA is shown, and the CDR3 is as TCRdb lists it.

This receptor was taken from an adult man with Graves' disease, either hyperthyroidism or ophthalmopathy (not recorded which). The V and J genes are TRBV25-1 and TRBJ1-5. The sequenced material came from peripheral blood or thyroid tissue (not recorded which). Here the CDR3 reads CASSGDTDEKLFFGSGTQHF.